What follows are 10 T cell receptor beta chains derived from one specimen sequenced in a study of long-term antiretroviral therapy in people with HIV. The assay, immunoSEQ v3.0, was run at survey level. Sequenced by immunoSEQ multiplex PCR; TCRdb stores in-frame clones only, minus some. The sample records roughly 18,000 clones, 80% to 90% being singletons. This sample comprised unsorted PBMCs, obtained 4.2 years after starting antiretroviral therapy. These receptors came from a man between 45 and 60 years old with HIV.

The CDR3: CASSEGTGGNQPQHF. The CDR3 DNA follows: TGTGCCAGCAGTGAGGGGACAGGGGGCAATCAGCCCCAGCATTTT. V and J are TRBV6-1 and TRBJ1-5; 10 nucleotides line up with TRBD1. V was pared by 3 bases and J by 2 bases, with 1 base of the junction left unmatched. The CDR3 extends over 15 amino acids. Germline V gene lookup returns CDR1 MNHNS and CDR2 SASEGT.

The chain links TRBV2 to TRBJ1-1; D ambiguous. Trimming removed 3 bases at V and 2 bases at J, with 7 bases between. The CDR3 totals 13 residues. CDR1 and CDR2 (germline): SNHLY, FYNNEI. Here the CDR3 reads CASSEGSNTEAFF. The DNA of the CDR3 is TGTGCCAGCAGTGAGGGCAGCAACACTGAAGCTTTCTTT. The variable domain in full, with the rest retrieved from reference TRBV2 and TRBJ1-1, is EPEVTQTPSHQVTQMGQEVILRCVPISNHLYFYWYRQILGQKVEFLVSFYNNEISEKSEIFDDQFSVERPDGSNFTLKIRSTKLEDSAMYFCASSEGSNTEAFFGQGTRLTVV.

The chain couples TRBV9 to TRBJ1-2; D call uncertain. V was shortened by 3 bases and J by 2 bases, with 11 bases between the two germline ends. The CDR3 spans 14 residues. The germline V gene has CDR1 SGDLS and CDR2 YYNGEE. CDR3 coding DNA: TGTGCCAGCAGCGCCCGGGTCTTAAACTATGGCTACACCTTC. It translates to CASSARVLNYGYTF.

The chain is built from TRBV7-9 and TRBJ1-1; the D is unclear. CDR3 length: 16 residues. Per the germline V gene, CDR1 is SEHNR and CDR2 is FQNEAQ (reference sequence). The V gene lost 0 bases and the J gene lost 1 base, with 12 bases spanning the gap. DNA for the CDR3: TGTGCCAGCAGCTTAGCCAGCGTCGGGCCGAACACTGAAGCTTTCTTT. Its translation: CASSLASVGPNTEAFF.

V usage is TRBV6-5 and J usage is TRBJ2-1; tentatively, D is TRBD1 (6 bases). V was trimmed by 5 bases and J by 7 bases, leaving 9 bases between them. This CDR3 spans 12 amino acids. CDR1 and CDR2 from the germline V gene are MNHEY and SVGAGI. CDR3 sequence reads: CASSQGINEQFF. The DNA of the CDR3 is TGTGCCAGCAGTCAGGGGATAAATGAGCAGTTCTTC.

The CDR3 is CASSLRGEQYF. The CDR3 DNA reads TGTGCCAGCAGTTTGAGAGGGGAGCAGTACTTC. V gene TRBV27 combines with J gene TRBJ2-7, with D perhaps matching TRBD2 (5 bases). The CDR3 length is 11 residues. V was clipped by 3 bases and J by 7 bases, with 7 bases between them. The germline V gene has CDR1 MNHEY and CDR2 SMNVEV (reference sequence).

This chain links TRBV18 with TRBJ2-2; 9 bases fit TRBD2. The CDR3 is made up of 16 amino acids. Germline V gene sequence: CDR1 KGHSH, CDR2 LQKENI. With 0 bases clipped from V and 3 bases from J, the junction kept 2 bases outside the gene matches. CDR3 in DNA: TGTGCCAGCTCACCACCGCGCGGGGGGGACACCGGGGAGCTGTTTTTT. Translated, it gives CASSPPRGGDTGELFF.

This rearrangement joins TRBV5-1 to TRBJ2-2; D is uncertain. The CDR3 has 15 amino acids. V was clipped by 2 bases and J by 0 bases, with 8 bases between them. CDR1 SGHRS and CDR2 YFSETQ come from the germline V gene. CDR3 DNA: TGCGCCAGCAGCTTAGCGCCCGCGAACACCGGGGAGCTGTTTTTT. Protein product: CASSLAPANTGELFF. Together with reference TRBV5-1 and TRBJ2-2, the CDR3 gives the full variable domain: KAGVTQTPRYLIKTRGQQVTLSCSPISGHRSVSWYQQTPGQGLQFLFEYFSETQRNKGNFPGRFSGRQFSNSRSEMNVSTLELGDSALYLCASSLAPANTGELFFGEGSRLTVL.

This clone was seen only once. The rearrangement links TRBV30 to TRBJ2-1, with D possibly matching TRBD2 (6 bases). The V and J ends lost 0 bases and 6 bases respectively, with 12 bases between them. Germline values: CDR1 GTSNPN, CDR2 SVGIG (reference sequence). CDR3 length: 14 amino acids. The CDR3 coding sequence is TGTGCCTGGAGTGTATTAGGGACTGGCAATGAGCAGTTCTTC. It is translated as CAWSVLGTGNEQFF.

The chain joins TRBV30 to TRBJ1-1; D unclear. V was shortened by 2 bases and J by 0 bases, with 7 bases between the two germline ends. This CDR3 is built from 13 residues. From germline, CDR1 is GTSNPN and CDR2 SVGIG (reference sequence). The CDR3 region is CAWSITVNTEAFF. The CDR3 bases are TGTGCCTGGAGTATCACGGTGAACACTGAAGCTTTCTTT.